The entry below gives a single T cell receptor beta chain sequence along with its context. Then a second PCR, running roughly 7 to 11 cycles, was carried out with a sample-barcoded 5' primer and a J-beta primer mix. TCRdb processed the 5' RACE reads anew with MiXCR; each CDR3 protein has one entry. This repertoire shows fewer than 700,000 distinct CDR3 sequences, 35% to 50% found once; its top ten account for about 30%. This CDR3 is 16 amino acids long. Germline V lookup: CDR1 KGHSH, CDR2 LQKENI. Trimming at V came to 4 bases and at J to 4 bases, leaving 5 bases not matched to a gene. This sample is part of a study of blood T cells in healthy people across ages.

The rearrangement joins TRBV18 to TRBJ1-4; 11 bases are shared with TRBD1. The TCR comes from a man older than 75 in good health. The specimen sequenced was blood. The CDR3 nucleotides read TGTGCCAGCTCACGGACAGGGGGCCGCGGTAATGAAAAACTGTTTTTT. It is translated as CASSRTGGRGNEKLFF.